Shown below are 9 T cell receptor beta chains from a single sample sequenced in a study of blood T cell repertoires in COVID-19. The protocol was immunoSEQ multiplex PCR, while the TCRdb copy is restricted to in-frame clones and leaves out a portion. The sample shows 250,000 to 300,000 clones, 65% to 90% of them seen only once. Sequenced input: peripheral blood. The source of these receptors is an older woman with active or convalescent COVID-19.

The gene calls are TRBV27 and TRBJ2-7, with D maybe TRBD2 (6 bases). The germline V gene encodes CDR1 MNHEY and CDR2 SMNVEV (reference sequence). V lost 7 bases, J lost 5 bases, and 12 bases lay in between. The CDR3 is 12 amino acids. The CDR3: CASTSWRDEQYF. CDR3 in DNA: TGTGCCAGCACCTCCTGGAGGGACGAGCAGTACTTC.

This clone was counted between two and nine times. J is TRBJ1-3 and V is TRBV5-1; no clear D. The CDR3 totals 17 residues. V dropped 1 base and J dropped 0 bases, with 14 bases sitting between them. Germline assignment: CDR1 SGHRS and CDR2 YFSETQ. CDR3 residues: CASSLWGAGGSGNTIYF. CDR3 bases: TGCGCCAGCAGCTTGTGGGGAGCAGGTGGCTCTGGAAACACCATATATTTT.

This chain joins TRBV5-1 and TRBJ1-2; D might be TRBD1 (6 bases). The germline CDR1 and CDR2 sequences are SGHRS and YFSETQ. CDR3 size: 15 residues. Trimming stripped 4 bases from V and 4 bases from J, with 17 bases between. The CDR3 sequence: CASSPEQTGLYGYTF. In DNA form, the CDR3 reads TGCGCCAGCAGCCCGGAACAGACAGGCCTCTATGGCTACACCTTC. The full variable domain, with the rest looked up from reference TRBV5-1 and TRBJ1-2, is KAGVTQTPRYLIKTRGQQVTLSCSPISGHRSVSWYQQTPGQGLQFLFEYFSETQRNKGNFPGRFSGRQFSNSRSEMNVSTLELGDSALYLCASSPEQTGLYGYTFGSGTRLTVV.

This clone has only one observation. The genes are TRBV12-5 and TRBJ1-1, with D possibly being TRBD1 (5 bases). The CDR3 length is 15 residues. V lost 0 bases and J 7 bases, leaving 15 bases between the germline ends. Germline assignment: CDR1 LGHNT and CDR2 FRNRAP. CDR3 bases: TGTGCTAGTGGTTTGGTACTCGGGGGACTTGATGAAGCTTTCTTT. Amino acid sequence: CASGLVLGGLDEAFF. Combining the CDR3 with reference TRBV12-5 and TRBJ1-1 gives the whole variable domain DARVTQTPRHKVTEMGQEVTMRCQPILGHNTVFWYRQTMMQGLELLAYFRNRAPLDDSGMPKDRFSAEMPDATLATLKIQPSEPRDSAVYFCASGLVLGGLDEAFFGQGTRLTVV.

The table lists this clone with a few counts. This chain links TRBV18 with TRBJ2-7; D is undetermined. The germline V and J ends were trimmed by 3 bases and 4 bases, with 10 bases remaining between them. The CDR3 spans 13 residues. Germline CDR1 reads KGHSH; CDR2 reads LQKENI. The CDR3 here is CASSPGTRYEQYF. The CDR3, as DNA: TGTGCCAGCTCACCGGGCACCCGGTACGAGCAGTACTTC.

This chain connects TRBV10-3 to TRBJ1-4; 9 nucleotides agree with TRBD1. This CDR3 is 15 amino acids long. Losses at the gene ends were 4 bases for V and 5 bases for J; bases not matched to a gene: 5. Germline CDR1 ENHRY, CDR2 SYGVKD. The CDR3 nucleotides are TGTGCCATCAGTGCCTTGACAGGGGGAAATGAAAAACTGTTTTTT. It yields the protein CAISALTGGNEKLFF.

This clone was seen a few times. V and J are TRBV5-1 and TRBJ1-1; TRBD1 matches at 7 bases. V was clipped by 4 bases and J by 4 bases; unmatched bases: 10. Germline V gives CDR1 SGHRS, CDR2 YFSETQ. The CDR3 sequence is 15 residues long. The DNA for the CDR3 is TGCGCCAGCAGCGCCTTGACAGGGTCGGGCACTGAAGCTTTCTTT. Translating it yields CASSALTGSGTEAFF.

This clone occurred a few times. The chain carries TRBV10-3 and TRBJ2-1, with TRBD2 matching 9 bases. Trimming removed 2 bases from V and 9 bases from J; junction bases left unmatched: 5. In germline, CDR1 is ENHRY, CDR2 SYGVKD. The CDR3 runs 14 residues. Written as DNA, the CDR3 is TGTGCCATCAGTGAGAGACTAGCGGCTAGTGAGCAGTTCTTC. It yields the protein CAISERLAASEQFF.

The chain is built from TRBV6-2 or TRBV6-3 and TRBJ1-1; TRBD1 might be the D (5 bases). This CDR3 is 16 amino acids long. V dropped 2 bases and J dropped 0 bases, with 13 bases sitting between them. Germline V lookup: CDR1 MNHEY, CDR2 SVGEGT. The CDR3 coding sequence is TGTGCCAGCAGTTACACCGGGGGTGGGGTGAACACTGAAGCTTTCTTT. Its translation: CASSYTGGGVNTEAFF.